This TCR beta chain was captured by sequencing in a study of vaccination effects on CD4 cells after COVID-19 (dated by TCRdb to 2021 to 2024). Broadly, across the study: The ViraFEST assay stimulated PBMC with viral peptide pools and then used TCR sequencing to identify antigen-specific CD4+ T cell clonotypes by expansion. SARS-CoV-2 spike-specific CD4+ TCR repertoires from before and after mRNA vaccination were compared in COVID-19 convalescent patients and in infection-naive vaccine recipients. A total of 9 to 11 COVID-19 convalescent patients and several SARS-CoV-2-naive healthy vaccine recipients were included in the full study. Post-vaccine samples across the study were collected a median of 72 days after the second dose, with a range of 14 to 241. About 2.2 million PBMC per well were cultured in IMDM with about 4.8% human AB serum, 8 to 10 IU/ml IL-2 and gentamicin, plus 10 ug/ml peptides. The Oncomine TCR Beta short-read assay on an Illumina iSeq 100 was used to sequence cultures from other donors in the study.

The CDR3 has 13 amino acids, counting the end cysteine and phenylalanine. Only CDR3 DNA is held: 39 bases, read in frame from base 1. The germline V gene gives CDR1 as SNHLY and CDR2 as FYNNEI. V and J are trimmed by 5 bases and 4 bases, and the gene matches miss 3 bases of the junction. After more than 9 days of culture, CD4+ T cells were isolated with the EasySep CD4+ T cell isolation kit. Each participant got two doses of an mRNA SARS-CoV-2 vaccine, either BNT162b2 or mRNA-1273. Healthy vaccine recipients had no prior SARS-CoV-2 infection, confirmed by negative nucleocapsid antibodies before and after vaccination. Half of the culture medium was replaced with fresh IL-2-containing medium on days 3 and 7. Each peptide stimulation condition was cultured in triplicate wells unless otherwise noted. Using Ficoll-Paque Plus gradient centrifugation, PBMC were separated from whole blood and then either used fresh or cryopreserved at -140C. Genomic DNA was extracted from cultured CD4+ T cells with the QIAamp micro DNA kit.

Libraries came from the immunoSEQ multiplex PCR assay. DNA from the CD4+ T cells that had been cultured and isolated underwent TCR beta CDR3 sequencing. Processing in the source paper ran as follows. Non-productive TCR sequences were removed and reads were trimmed to the CDR3 region, keeping CDR3s of at least 7 amino acids. The MANAFEST web app was used to pick out antigen-specific clonotypes by comparing their expansion in peptide wells with that in reference cultures. To be called positive, a clone needed expansion at FDR<0.05 compared with the reference and with all other wells, an odds ratio greater than 5, and a frequency greater than 0.1% in two replicate wells. A clonotype was called cross-reactive if it was significantly expanded both in SARS-CoV-2 spike wells and in at least one common cold coronavirus spike condition. CDR3 similarity was assessed by Levenshtein distance with the stringdist R package, and unrooted trees were built with ape in R 3.6.1. Held by TCRdb, this immuneACCESS table contains in-frame sequences only and omits some clones. Under half of the omission traces to an unresolved V gene where checked; the cause of the rest is unknown. V and J calls and clone size are as listed in that table; D and trimming were resolved from the DNA. For this sample there are about 40,000 clones; around two thirds appear just once. The top ten hold approximately 8% of the sample.

In the case of this clone: Its cognate antigen has yet to be identified. Base qualities are not provided; no much larger clone lies one nucleotide away.

The investigation overall reported the following: Only a small number of convalescent patients were included, and no early post-infection timepoints were available, which limited the study. Marked clonal contraction was observed in both infection-induced and vaccine-induced clones at late post-vaccination timepoints, consistent with waning T cell responses. Among healthy vaccine recipients, nearly all vaccine-induced clones were SARS-CoV-2 mono-reactive, and only 1 of 255 was cross-reactive with common cold coronaviruses.

The sequence was collected from a human donor who received a COVID-19 vaccine. The V and J genes are TRBV2 and TRBJ1-1, and 8 junction bases match TRBD1. Sample: CD4+ T cells from PBMCs cultured without peptide, taken after COVID-19 vaccination. The CDR3 region has the sequence CASSNRGSTEAFF. The DNA is as follows: TGTGCCAGCAGTAACAGGGGGAGCACTGAAGCTTTCTTT.